The 30 T cell receptor beta chains listed next were all sequenced from one sample in a study of T cells in Graves' hyperthyroidism and ophthalmopathy. Amplification of TCR beta CDR3 regions was performed using RNA transcripts as template. TCR CDR3 regions were first amplified by RT-PCR with HTBI primers. Each CDR3 protein gets one entry after TCRdb re-called the multiplex PCR reads with MiXCR. The repertoire consists of approximately 530,000 distinct CDR3 sequences, with roughly 21% occurring once and the leading ten covering roughly 50%. The sample was blood. These receptors all stem from a man aged 35-49 years with Graves' ophthalmopathy.

This clonotype was observed a handful of times. The gene calls are TRBV7-9 and TRBJ1-1, with 8 nucleotides matching TRBD1. CDR3 length: 20 residues. Germline-derived CDR1 and CDR2 are SEHNR and FQNEAQ (reference sequence). V lost 3 bases to trimming and J lost 4 bases; unmatched junction nucleotides: 22. For the CDR3, the DNA is TGTGCCAGCAGCTTTGCCGGGACAGGCCGACTAGATGGTGTCGGCACTGAAGCTTTCTTT. It is translated as CASSFAGTGRLDGVGTEAFF.

Many counts were recorded for this clonotype. This chain uses TRBV3-1 with TRBJ2-7; 14 bases line up with TRBD2. Germline CDR1 is LGHDT and CDR2 is YNNKEL (reference sequence). This CDR3 is built from 17 residues. V was clipped by 4 bases and J by 3 bases; unmatched bases: 8. The CDR3 coding sequence is TGTGCCAGCAGCCCCCTGAGACTAGCGGGAGGGGTCTACGAGCAGTACTTC. This codes for CASSPLRLAGGVYEQYF.

J is TRBJ2-7 and V is TRBV7-2, with 8 nucleotides matching TRBD1. The CDR3 totals 15 residues. J gave up 3 bases and V 11 bases, and 15 bases lay outside the gene matches. The germline V gene has CDR1 SGHTA and CDR2 FQGNSA. CDR3 in DNA: TGTGCCGGGAGCCAAGAAAATGACAGGGGCTACGAGCAGTACTTC. Amino acid sequence: CAGSQENDRGYEQYF.

This clonotype has a count of ten or more. The gene calls are TRBV3-1 and TRBJ2-7; D is perhaps TRBD2 (6 bases). Germline V gene data show CDR1 as LGHDT and CDR2 as YNNKEL (reference sequence). The V gene lost 0 bases and the J gene lost 1 base, with 13 bases spanning the gap. There are 16 residues in the CDR3. The chain's CDR3 is CASSQDGAGTSYEQYF. DNA of the CDR3: TGTGCCAGCAGCCAAGACGGCGCGGGGACTTCCTACGAGCAGTACTTC.

The J gene is TRBJ1-2, the V gene TRBV7-9; tentatively, D is TRBD1 (5 bases). Between the trimmed V and J ends, which lost 7 bases and 4 bases, there was a span of 10 bases. CDR1 SEHNR and CDR2 FQNEAQ come from the germline V gene (reference sequence). The length of the CDR3 is 12 residues. For the CDR3, the DNA is TGTGCCAGCACGGGGGGGAGCTATGGCTACACCTTC. Its protein is CASTGGSYGYTF.

This clonotype was seen a few times. The gene calls are TRBV20-1 and TRBJ2-7, with D perhaps matching TRBD2 (5 bases). The V end was cut by 0 bases, the J end by 0 bases, with 12 bases between. There are 15 residues in the CDR3. Germline V CDR1 and CDR2: DFQATT, SNEGSKA (reference sequence). The CDR3 here is CSAREAQRPSYEQYF. The CDR3 DNA reads TGCAGTGCTAGAGAGGCGCAGCGGCCCTCCTACGAGCAGTACTTC.

This clonotype was seen a few times. The chain couples TRBV4-3 to TRBJ2-1; 11 nucleotides line up with TRBD2. With 2 bases clipped from V and 6 bases from J, the junction kept 3 bases outside the gene matches. This CDR3 is 15 amino acids long. Germline V lookup: CDR1 LGHNA, CDR2 YSLEER. CDR3 nucleotides: TGCGCCAGCAGCCAACGGACTAGCGGGCTCAATGAGCAGTTCTTC. Protein product: CASSQRTSGLNEQFF.

This chain connects TRBV20-1 to TRBJ2-1; 11 bases are shared with TRBD2. CDR1 and CDR2 (germline): DFQATT, SNEGSKA (reference sequence). The CDR3 has 17 residues. With 2 bases clipped from V and 1 base from J, the junction kept 7 bases outside the gene matches. Here the CDR3 reads CSARTTGTSGSYNEQFF. The CDR3 DNA follows: TGCAGTGCTAGAACGACCGGGACTAGCGGTTCCTACAATGAGCAGTTCTTC.

This clonotype was counted only a few times. The chain uses TRBV5-6 and TRBJ2-3; D might be TRBD1 or TRBD2, each matching 5 bases. Germline V gene data show CDR1 as SGHDT and CDR2 as YYEEEE. The ends were cut back, 0 bases at V and 12 bases at J, with 17 bases in the middle. The CDR3 is 14 amino acids. In DNA, the CDR3 is TGTGCCAGCAGCTTGGGGGACCAGGATCGATTACAGTATTTT. Its translation: CASSLGDQDRLQYF.

This clonotype was seen a few times. Germline is not matched at one junction end, which may reflect a read error. The V gene is TRBV28, the J gene TRBJ2-7, with D tentatively TRBD1 (5 bases). Germline-derived CDR1 and CDR2 are MDHEN and SYDVKM. The CDR3 spans 15 residues. CDR3 DNA sequence: TGTGCCAGCAGGATTAGACAGCCTGGCTCCTACAAGCAGTACTTC. Protein product: CASRIRQPGSYKQYF.

This clonotype was detected a few times. This chain joins TRBV7-2 and TRBJ1-6; D remains ambiguous. Trimming removed 1 base at V and 1 base at J, with 5 bases between. The CDR3 covers 15 residues. Germline loops: CDR1 SGHTA, CDR2 FQGNSA. The CDR3 reads CASSLDWSYNSPLHF. The DNA for the CDR3 is TGTGCCAGCAGCTTAGATTGGTCCTATAATTCACCCCTCCACTTT.

This clonotype was observed a handful of times. J is TRBJ1-1 and V is TRBV5-6; TRBD1 aligns across 7 bases. V lost 0 bases to trimming and J lost 3 bases; unmatched junction nucleotides: 8. The CDR3 loop spans 16 amino acids. CDR1 is SGHDT, CDR2 YYEEEE, per germline. The CDR3 DNA reads as TGTGCCAGCAGCTTGGCCGGGACAGCTGCCCACACTGAAGCTTTCTTT. Translated: CASSLAGTAAHTEAFF.

As regards this clonotype: The junction departs from germline at one end; a sequencing error may be responsible. The genes are TRBV7-2 and TRBJ2-5, with 7 bases aligning to TRBD1. This CDR3 has 14 residues. In germline, CDR1 is SGHTA, CDR2 FQGNSA. The CDR3 DNA reads as TGTGCCAGCGGCTTAGACAGGGCCTCGGTGACCCAGTACTTC. Encoded protein: CASGLDRASVTQYF.

This clonotype has just a few counts. This chain joins TRBV7-8 and TRBJ1-6; D remains ambiguous. In germline, CDR1 is SGHVS, CDR2 FQNEAQ. V dropped 2 bases and J dropped 19 bases, with 15 bases sitting between them. CDR3 size: 12 residues. CDR3 sequence reads: CASSLPLGLLHF. CDR3 in DNA: TGTGCCAGCAGCTTACCCCTGGGCTTGTTGCACTTT.

This clonotype appeared a few times. This chain joins TRBV12-3 or TRBV12-4 and TRBJ1-5; 7 positions agree with TRBD1. V dropped 5 bases and J dropped 3; count of bases not matched to a gene: 7. This CDR3 is built from 15 residues. The CDR3 spells CASSASGTVNQPQHF. CDR3 sequence (DNA): TGTGCCAGCAGTGCTTCCGGGACAGTCAATCAGCCCCAGCATTTT.

This clonotype was seen a few times. The chain couples TRBV7-8 to TRBJ1-6; 7 nucleotides agree with TRBD1. There are 12 residues in the CDR3. Trimming removed 7 bases from V and 11 bases from J; junction bases left unmatched: 5. CDR1 SGHVS and CDR2 FQNEAQ come from the germline V gene. CDR3 bases: TGTGCCAGCACCGACAGGGTCCCACCCCTCCACTTT. Protein sequence: CASTDRVPPLHF.

This chain connects TRBV12-3 or TRBV12-4 to TRBJ1-2; 7 bases map to TRBD1. The junction had 7 bases not matched to a gene; V was cut back by 2 bases and J by 4 bases. The CDR3 is 15 residues long. The CDR3 region has the DNA TGTGCCAGCAGTTTACCGGGACAGATGGGCTATGGCTACACCTTC. Residues: CASSLPGQMGYGYTF.

This clonotype was seen repeatedly, ten times or more. The chain joins TRBV7-2 to TRBJ2-1; 7 bases match TRBD2. The trim removed 3 bases at V and 9 bases at J, leaving 11 bases unmatched. Germline V lookup: CDR1 SGHTA, CDR2 FQGNSA. This CDR3 is 15 amino acids long. The CDR3 DNA reads TGTGCCAGCAGCTTGGGAGGGAGGGCCGTAGTTGAGCAGTTCTTC. Its protein product is CASSLGGRAVVEQFF.

The chain couples TRBV7-2 to TRBJ2-6; TRBD2 matches at 8 bases. The CDR3 is 18 residues long. In germline, CDR1 is SGHTA, CDR2 FQGNSA. The junction had 9 bases not matched to a gene; V was cut back by 2 bases and J by 3 bases. CDR3 amino acids: CASSLPTGGKHGANVLTF. The CDR3 nucleotides read TGTGCCAGCAGCTTACCGACGGGAGGGAAGCATGGGGCCAACGTCCTGACTTTC.

The V and J genes are TRBV11-2 and TRBJ2-1; 13 bases align to TRBD2. V lost 8 bases and J lost 5; bases outside the gene matches: 18. The V gene's germline CDR1 is SGHAT and CDR2 FQNNGV. This CDR3 spans 19 amino acids. CDR3 region: CASGYPPTGTSGNHNEQFF. The CDR3 nucleotides are TGTGCCAGCGGATACCCCCCTACCGGGACTAGCGGGAACCACAATGAGCAGTTCTTC.

This clonotype was seen at least ten times. The rearrangement uses TRBV18 and TRBJ2-1; TRBD2 matches 7 bases. The length of the CDR3 is 16 residues. J gave up 3 bases and V 3 bases, and 8 bases lay outside the gene matches. Germline V gene lookup returns CDR1 KGHSH and CDR2 LQKENI. CDR3 in amino acids: CASSPMGGRYYNEQFF. The CDR3 nucleotides read TGTGCCAGCTCACCGATGGGAGGGAGGTACTACAATGAGCAGTTCTTC.

In this sample, this clonotype turned up many times. V and J are TRBV2 and TRBJ1-1; possible D gene TRBD1, 5 bases. Germline-derived CDR1 and CDR2 are SNHLY and FYNNEI. CDR3 length equals 13 residues. V lost 7 bases to trimming and J lost 1 base, with 10 bases between them. CDR3 in amino acids: CASTQGPNTEAFF. The CDR3 DNA follows: TGTGCCAGCACTCAGGGACCGAACACTGAAGCTTTCTTT.

The rearrangement links TRBV11-2 to TRBJ2-5; TRBD2 agrees at 14 bases. This CDR3 is built from 18 residues. Trimming at V came to 8 bases and at J to 5 bases, leaving 16 bases not matched to a gene. Germline values: CDR1 SGHAT, CDR2 FQNNGV. For the CDR3, the DNA is TGTGCCAGCGGATACCCCCCTACCGGGACTAGCGGGAGTGAGACCCAGTACTTC. Protein sequence: CASGYPPTGTSGSETQYF.

The chain has TRBV20-1 and TRBJ1-6; TRBD1 agrees at 8 bases. This CDR3 has 13 amino acids. Germline assignment: CDR1 DFQATT and CDR2 SNEGSKA (reference sequence). V lost 2 bases, J lost 8 bases, and 2 bases stayed unmatched. CDR3 in DNA: TGCAGTGCTAGACTGACAGGGGATTCACCCCTCCACTTT. Translation: CSARLTGDSPLHF.

Ten or more counts support this clonotype. The chain employs TRBV12-3 or TRBV12-4 and TRBJ1-1; TRBD1 might be the D (5 bases). This CDR3 has 15 residues. The V end was cut by 4 bases, the J end by 1 base, with 13 bases between. CDR3 coding DNA: TGTGCCAGCAGTTCCTCGCTTACAGGGAACACTGAAGCTTTCTTT. This translates into CASSSSLTGNTEAFF.

CDR3 sequence (DNA): TGCGCCAGCGGGGACGCCTCCTACGAGCAGTACTTC. Residues: CASGDASYEQYF. The chain has TRBV5-1 and TRBJ2-7; D possibly matches TRBD1 or TRBD2 (5 bases each). The V end was cut by 7 bases, the J end by 0 bases, with 8 bases between. Germline V gene data show CDR1 as SGHRS and CDR2 as YFSETQ. The CDR3 spans 12 residues.

The chain employs TRBV15 and TRBJ2-1; TRBD2 aligns across 8 bases. V was pared by 0 bases and J by 6 bases, with 10 bases of the junction left unmatched. The CDR3 is 17 amino acids. In germline, CDR1 is LNHNV, CDR2 YYDKDF (reference sequence). The CDR3 DNA sequence: TGTGCCACCAGCAGAGATCGCGGCGGGGGGAACTTCAATGAGCAGTTCTTC. Protein product: CATSRDRGGGNFNEQFF.

The chain is built from TRBV5-4 and TRBJ2-3, with TRBD2 identical over 8 bases. This CDR3 comprises 16 residues. Trimming at V came to 2 bases and at J to 0 bases, leaving 5 bases not matched to a gene. The germline V gene has CDR1 SGHNT and CDR2 YYREEE (reference sequence). This CDR3 reads CASSLGLARSTDTQYF. In DNA form, the CDR3 reads TGTGCCAGCAGCTTAGGACTAGCCCGAAGCACAGATACGCAGTATTTT.

The chain employs TRBV18 and TRBJ2-3, with D possibly matching TRBD1 (5 bases). The V and J ends lost 5 bases and 6 bases respectively, with 12 bases between them. This CDR3 contains 13 residues. The germline V gene encodes CDR1 KGHSH and CDR2 LQKENI. As DNA, the CDR3 is TGTGCCAGCTCAACAGGACCGTTGGATACGCAGTATTTT. Translated: CASSTGPLDTQYF.

This clonotype occurred a few times. The V and J genes are TRBV30 and TRBJ1-2; 9 bases match TRBD1. V shed 8 bases, J shed 2 bases, and the junction held 9 bases outside the gene matches. In germline, CDR1 is GTSNPN, CDR2 SVGIG (reference sequence). The CDR3 is 14 residues long. CDR3 nucleotides: TGTGCCGGTCGGTCACAGGGGGCGAACTATGGCTACACCTTC. Amino acid sequence: CAGRSQGANYGYTF.